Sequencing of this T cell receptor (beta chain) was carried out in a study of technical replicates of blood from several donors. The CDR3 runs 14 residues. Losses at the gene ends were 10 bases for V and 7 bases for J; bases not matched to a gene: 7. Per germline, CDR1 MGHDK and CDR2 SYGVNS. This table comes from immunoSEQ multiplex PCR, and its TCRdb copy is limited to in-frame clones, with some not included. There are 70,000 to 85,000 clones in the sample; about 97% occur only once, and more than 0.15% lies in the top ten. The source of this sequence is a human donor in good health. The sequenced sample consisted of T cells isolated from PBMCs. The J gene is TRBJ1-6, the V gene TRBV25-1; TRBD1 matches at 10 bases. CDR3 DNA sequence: TGTGCCACCCGACAGGGGGCAAAAAATTCACCCCTCCACTTT. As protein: CATRQGAKNSPLHF. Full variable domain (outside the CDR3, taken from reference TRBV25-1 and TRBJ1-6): EADIYQTPRYLVIGTGKKITLECSQTMGHDKMYWYQQDPGMELHLIHYSYGVNSTEKGDLSSESTVSRIRTEHFPLTLESARPSHTSQYLCATRQGAKNSPLHFGNGTRLTVT.